The 23 T cell receptor beta chains in this list originate from one sample, sequenced in a study of human T cells and chemical hapten exposure. MiXCR was run by TCRdb on the RACE reads, yielding one entry per CDR3 protein. Among 300,000 to 400,000 distinct CDR3 sequences listed, under 8% were seen once. As for time point: patch test 1, 2 weeks after DPC sensitization. The treatment here: therapeutic diphenylcyclopropenone sensitization with weekly scalp DPC. Here the sequenced sample was whole blood, taken in connection with sensitization to the hapten diphenylcyclopropenone (DPC). The receptor source for this set is a woman aged 18-35 years with alopecia areata. Some clones in this sample may be carry-over from other donors' samples.

A few counts support this clonotype. The V call is TRBV6-1, the J call TRBJ1-1; D not resolved. Trimming removed 8 bases at V and 1 base at J, with 35 bases between. Germline values: CDR1 MNHNS, CDR2 SASEGT. There are 21 residues in the CDR3. CDR3 amino acids: CASAGVFPLAVPRFENTEAFF. In DNA form, the CDR3 reads TGTGCCAGCGCCGGGGTCTTTCCTCTCGCAGTCCCCCGATTCGAGAACACTGAAGCTTTCTTT.

This clonotype was counted at least ten times. This rearrangement joins TRBV12-3 or TRBV12-4 to TRBJ2-5, with 7 bases lining up with TRBD1. The CDR3 sequence is 15 residues long. V was clipped by 2 bases and J by 0 bases; unmatched bases: 3. CDR3 residues: CASSLTGAYQETQYF. In nucleotides, the CDR3 is TGTGCCAGCAGTTTAACAGGGGCCTACCAAGAGACCCAGTACTTC.

This clonotype was seen at least ten times. The chain joins TRBV12-3 or TRBV12-4 to TRBJ2-1; the D gene is possibly TRBD2 (6 bases). V lost 6 bases and J lost 0, with 15 bases in between. This CDR3 contains 16 residues. This CDR3 reads CASRKLAPSSYNEQFF. CDR3 in DNA: TGTGCCAGCAGAAAACTAGCTCCAAGCTCCTACAATGAGCAGTTCTTC.

This clonotype was recorded at least ten times. The chain joins TRBV6-7 to TRBJ1-5; D gene uncertain. TRBV6-7 is noted as an ORF with a role that remains uncertain. V was shortened by 5 bases and J by 5 bases, with 4 bases between the two germline ends. The CDR3 has 11 residues. The CDR3 nucleotides read TGTGCCAGCAGTCCTTATCAGCCCCAGCATTTT. Protein: CASSPYQPQHF.

This clonotype was detected only a few times. This chain links TRBV7-6 with TRBJ1-1; D not certain. CDR3 length: 19 residues. With 1 base removed from V and 2 bases from J, the gap between germline ends came to 23 bases. Germline CDR1 is SGHVS and CDR2 is FNYEAQ. The CDR3 loop reads CASSLDRRRTGYINTEAFF. The CDR3, as DNA: TGTGCCAGCAGCTTAGATAGGCGCCGGACCGGTTATATCAACACTGAAGCTTTCTTT.

This clonotype was seen more than once but under ten times. The chain couples TRBV29-1 to TRBJ1-5, with a tentative D call TRBD1 (5 bases). Per germline, CDR1 SQVTM and CDR2 ANQGSEA. The V and J ends lost 4 bases and 9 bases respectively, with 16 bases between them. The CDR3 is 13 amino acids. CDR3 sequence (DNA): TGCAGCGTTGGGGCGGGGGGTGGATCGCCCCAGCATTTT. Translation gives CSVGAGGGSPQHF.

The J gene is TRBJ1-4, the V gene TRBV5-1; 7 nucleotides match TRBD1. The ends lost 4 bases at V and 3 bases at J; junction bases unmatched: 6. The germline V gene encodes CDR1 SGHRS and CDR2 YFSETQ. The CDR3 sequence is 15 residues long. CDR3 nucleotide sequence: TGCGCCAGCAGCGGTTTGACAGGGTCTAATGAAAAACTGTTTTTT. It translates to CASSGLTGSNEKLFF. Full variable domain (rest looked up from reference TRBV5-1 and TRBJ1-4): KAGVTQTPRYLIKTRGQQVTLSCSPISGHRSVSWYQQTPGQGLQFLFEYFSETQRNKGNFPGRFSGRQFSNSRSEMNVSTLELGDSALYLCASSGLTGSNEKLFFGSGTQLSVL.

This clonotype was detected many times. CDR3 sequence reads: CASSQDRELPEAFF. The CDR3 coding sequence is TGCGCCAGCAGCCAAGATCGAGAATTGCCTGAAGCTTTCTTT. The gene calls are TRBV4-3 and TRBJ1-1, with D hard to call. CDR1 is LGHNA, CDR2 YSLEER, per germline. V was pared by 0 bases and J by 6 bases, with 11 bases between. This CDR3 has 14 amino acids.

This chain links TRBV28 with TRBJ1-2; D unresolved. V lost 6 bases and J 0 bases, leaving 8 bases between the germline ends. There are 13 residues in the CDR3. Germline loops: CDR1 MDHEN, CDR2 SYDVKM. The CDR3 loop reads CASSQLTNYGYTF. As DNA, the CDR3 is TGTGCCAGCAGCCAACTAACTAACTATGGCTACACCTTC.

This clonotype was counted only a few times. This chain links TRBV7-9 with TRBJ2-5; 7 bases agree with TRBD2. V trimming: 2 bases; J trimming: 5 bases; junction bases outside the gene matches: 8. Germline values: CDR1 SEHNR, CDR2 FQNEAQ (reference sequence). The CDR3 runs to 15 residues. CDR3 DNA: TGTGCCAGCAGCTTATTCAGGGAGGGTTTGGAGACCCAGTACTTC. Amino acids: CASSLFREGLETQYF.

This clonotype was picked up a small number of times. The rearrangement links TRBV5-5 to TRBJ2-3; 7 bases fit TRBD2. V was clipped by 4 bases and J by 3 bases; unmatched bases: 8. The CDR3 is made up of 15 amino acids. Germline loops: CDR1 SGHKS, CDR2 YYEKEE (reference sequence). The DNA of the CDR3 is TGTGCCAGCAGCCCGCGGGGGAGGACGACAGATACGCAGTATTTT. Translated, it gives CASSPRGRTTDTQYF.

This clonotype has more than one count but fewer than ten. The chain uses TRBV4-3 and TRBJ1-2; tentatively, D is TRBD1 (5 bases). This CDR3 contains 17 residues. V lost 0 bases and J lost 4, with 18 bases in between. The germline gives CDR1 LGHNA, CDR2 YSLEER. CDR3 bases: TGCGCCAGCAGCCAAGAAGGGGTAGTTCCAATTGGCTATGGCTACACCTTC. It yields the protein CASSQEGVVPIGYGYTF.

The sample holds a few counts of this clonotype. The V and J genes are TRBV7-3 and TRBJ1-1, with unresolved D. Trimming removed 5 bases from V and 11 bases from J, with 18 bases in between. The germline CDR1 and CDR2 sequences are SGHTA and FQGTGA. This CDR3 is 13 amino acids long. CDR3 DNA: TGTGCCAGCAGCCCCGGACCGGCGGATGAGGCTTTCTTT. It specifies CASSPGPADEAFF.

The V gene is TRBV7-9, the J gene TRBJ1-6, with 8 positions matching TRBD1. The V and J ends lost 7 bases and 2 bases, in that order; junction bases with no gene match: 4. Per germline, CDR1 SEHNR and CDR2 FQNEAQ (reference sequence). The CDR3 contains 15 residues. The CDR3 protein is CASNFRGPYNSPLHF. The CDR3 DNA reads TGTGCCAGCAATTTCAGGGGGCCCTATAATTCACCCCTCCACTTT.

This clonotype has a handful of counts. The chain employs TRBV18 and TRBJ1-3; D is undetermined. The CDR3 length is 15 residues. Germline V gene sequence: CDR1 KGHSH, CDR2 LQKENI. V gave up 3 bases and J gave up 0 bases, with 9 bases separating them. The CDR3 here is CASSPLTNSGNTIYF. The CDR3 DNA is TGTGCCAGCTCACCCCTGACAAACTCTGGAAACACCATATATTTT.

This chain links TRBV28 with TRBJ2-5, with D unclear. This CDR3 is 14 amino acids long. Between the trimmed V and J ends, which lost 1 base and 0 bases, there was a span of 6 bases. Germline V lookup: CDR1 MDHEN, CDR2 SYDVKM. CDR3 sequence: CASSLSAHQETQYF. CDR3 nucleotide sequence: TGTGCCAGCAGTTTATCGGCGCACCAAGAGACCCAGTACTTC.

At least ten counts were recorded for this clonotype. The chain recombines TRBV6-6 with TRBJ1-4; TRBD1 matches at 8 bases. Germline CDR1 is MNHNY and CDR2 is SVGAGI (reference sequence). The CDR3 extends over 14 amino acids. Trimming took 6 bases from V and 6 from J; bases not matched to a gene: 6. Here the CDR3 reads CASSQDREDEKLFF. The CDR3 DNA follows: TGTGCCAGCAGCCAGGACAGGGAGGATGAAAAACTGTTTTTT.

In its sample, this clonotype was seen a few times. The chain employs TRBV7-9 and TRBJ1-1; the D is unclear. Trimming removed 5 bases from V and 0 bases from J, with 13 bases in between. The germline gives CDR1 SEHNR, CDR2 FQNEAQ (reference sequence). This CDR3 region has 15 residues. Here the CDR3 reads CASSLSGNLNTEAFF. CDR3 sequence (DNA): TGTGCCAGCAGCCTATCCGGCAACTTGAACACTGAAGCTTTCTTT.

This chain connects TRBV28 to TRBJ1-5; unclear D gene. V lost 1 base, J lost 1 base, and 2 bases lay in between. The CDR3 has 13 residues. Germline V gene sequence: CDR1 MDHEN, CDR2 SYDVKM. CDR3: CASSLFSNQPQHF. In DNA, the CDR3 is TGTGCCAGCAGTTTATTCAGCAATCAGCCCCAGCATTTT.

The rearrangement uses TRBV5-5 and TRBJ1-5; D not certain. V was trimmed by 4 bases and J by 5 bases, leaving 13 bases between them. This CDR3 has 14 amino acids. From germline, CDR1 is SGHKS and CDR2 YYEKEE (reference sequence). The CDR3 bases are TGTGCCAGCAGCCCGGGAACAGCCGATCAGCCCCAGCATTTT. Its protein is CASSPGTADQPQHF.

This clonotype has more than one count but fewer than ten. The chain links TRBV9 to TRBJ2-3; maybe TRBD2 (7 bases). CDR1 is SGDLS and CDR2 is YYNGEE in the germline V gene. The CDR3 runs to 16 residues. The V end was cut by 4 bases, the J end by 7 bases, with 22 bases between. The DNA for the CDR3 is TGTGCCAGCAGCCTTTCCGGGAGTCGGGGGGCGAATACGCAGTATTTT. It codes for CASSLSGSRGANTQYF.

This clonotype was detected only a few times. This chain joins TRBV14 and TRBJ1-2; 7 bases agree with TRBD1. Germline CDR1 SGHDN, CDR2 FVKESK. After removal of 0 bases from V and 8 bases from J, the junction contained 12 bases not matched to a gene. This CDR3 has 16 amino acids. The CDR3 is CASSQDLRQGLKGYTF. For the CDR3, the DNA is TGTGCCAGCAGCCAAGATTTGAGACAGGGCCTGAAGGGCTACACCTTC.

This clonotype was observed many times. The chain couples TRBV7-2 to TRBJ1-2; D is unclear. V was pared by 2 bases and J by 0 bases, with 10 bases between. The CDR3 is 15 residues long. Germline V gene data show CDR1 as SGHTA and CDR2 as FQGNSA. CDR3 in DNA: TGTGCCAGCAGCTTAAGCCCAGCTTCTAACTATGGCTACACCTTC. Translated, it gives CASSLSPASNYGYTF.